The TCR beta chain under discussion was sequenced for a study of T-cell memory formation after mild COVID-19. General study points: Most CD4+ clones that shrank were in CM and EM, while CD8+ ones turned up in EMRA.

It was 5'RACE with constant-segment primers that produced the TCR alpha and TCR beta cDNA libraries, which carried sample barcodes and UMIs. TCRdb reanalysed the 5' RACE reads using MiXCR and keeps one entry per CDR3 protein. The table has 350,000 to 400,000 distinct CDR3 sequences, 14% seen once. From germline, CDR1 is MGHRA and CDR2 YSYEKL. This CDR3 has 16 residues. J lost 4 bases, V lost 7 bases, and 13 bases had no gene match. A remark on this clonotype: Its antigen is currently unknown.

The chain couples TRBV4-1 to TRBJ1-5; 7 bases agree with TRBD1. Sequencing was performed on PBMCs or a T cell subset sorted from them (not recorded which). The receptor was derived from a man younger than 35 who had mild COVID-19 (a few samples of this study predate the infection). Cell type and time point are not known. CDR3 DNA: TGCGCCAGCAAGAGTCACGTTGACAGGGATAATCAGCCCCAGCATTTT. Residues: CASKSHVDRDNQPQHF.